This T cell receptor (beta chain) was obtained from a study of spatial heterogeneity in lung cancer. Turning to the study itself: Beta-chain sequences consistently outnumbered alpha-chain sequences in detection.

TCRdb called the 5' RACE reads again in MiXCR, with one record for every CDR3 protein. The sample holds around 20,000 distinct CDR3 sequences, over 7.5% seen once. There are 15 residues in the CDR3. The germline V gene encodes CDR1 LNHDA and CDR2 SQIVND (reference sequence). Trimming stripped 4 bases from V and 2 bases from J, with 11 bases between. Time point described: blood at routine non-recurrence follow-up after resection. Note on this clonotype: Since a much larger clone is just one base distant, this may be a read error.

This clonotype originated in a male donor with early-stage non-small cell lung cancer. The starting material was PBMCs, obtained at follow-up. The genes are TRBV19 and TRBJ2-2; possibly TRBD2 for D (6 bases). The CDR3 loop reads CASSKWDFNTGELFF. The CDR3 DNA reads TGTGCCAGTAGTAAGTGGGACTTTAACACCGGGGAGCTGTTTTTT.